A selection of T cell receptor beta chains follows, all from one sample in a study of blood T cells in healthy people across ages. TCRdb re-called the 5' RACE reads with MiXCR, one entry per CDR3 protein. The profile covers approximately 730,000 distinct CDR3 sequences, with about 55% appearing a single time and roughly 40% taken by the ten largest. The specimen was blood. The receptors stem from an elderly man in good health. Both conserved end residues are part of each CDR3. A D gene is named only where the DNA matches it firmly. Where a row states a size, it is once, few, many or the class of an expanded clone; other rows omit it.

.,TRBV20-1,.,TRBJ2-5,TGCAGTGCGGATACGCAGGGATTATCTCGACAAGAGACCCAGTACTTC,CSADTQGLSRQETQYF
.,TRBV7-2,.,TRBJ1-5,TGTGCCAGCAGCCGATTCCTGGTGGGGCAGCCCCAGCATTTT,CASSRFLVGQPQHF
.,TRBV9,.,TRBJ1-1,TGTGCCAGCAGCGCAGGGATTAGCACTGAAGCTTTCTTT,CASSAGISTEAFF
.,TRBV20-1,TRBD1,TRBJ1-1,TGCAGTGCTAGACAGGGGGCGGGGGGCACTGAAGCTTTCTTT,CSARQGAGGTEAFF
.,TRBV15,TRBD1,TRBJ1-1,TGTGCCACCAGCACGGGACAGGGAAAGACTGAAGCTTTCTTT,CATSTGQGKTEAFF
.,TRBV6-2/TRBV6-3,.,TRBJ2-1,TGTGCCAGCAGTTACCGGGGGAACAATGAGCAGTTCTTC,CASSYRGNNEQFF
.,TRBV7-2,TRBD1,TRBJ1-6,TGTGCCAGCAGCTCCTCACCGGGACAGTATAATTCACCCCTCCACTTT,CASSSSPGQYNSPLHF
.,TRBV15,TRBD2,TRBJ2-1,TGTGCCGGGACTAGGTACAATGAGCAGTTCTTC,CAGTRYNEQFF
.,TRBV3-1,.,TRBJ1-3,TGTGCCAGCAGCCCGGAAAGTCTCGGGTCTGGAAACACCATATATTTT,CASSPESLGSGNTIYF
.,TRBV21-1,.,TRBJ2-3,TGTGCCAGCAGCCCGCAGGAGCAGGGCGGCACAGATACGCAGTATTTT,CASSPQEQGGTDTQYF
.,TRBV6-5,.,TRBJ1-2,TGCGCCAGCAGTTACTCTCCGACCGGGGACTATGGCTACACCTTC,CASSYSPTGDYGYTF
.,TRBV12-3/TRBV12-4,TRBD1,TRBJ2-7,TGTGCCAGCAGTTTCAGCCAGGGGGCCTCCTACGAGCAGTACTTC,CASSFSQGASYEQYF
few,TRBV13,TRBD2,TRBJ2-3,TGTGCCAGCGGGCCCTCCGGGACTAGCGGTCCCGGATACGCGTATTTT,CASGPSGTSGPGYAYF
.,TRBV7-2,.,TRBJ1-5,TGTGCCAGCAGCTTAGGGGAGGGCAGCAATCAGCCCCAGCATTTT,CASSLGEGSNQPQHF
.,TRBV20-1,.,TRBJ2-1,TGCAGTGCCCAGAAGGCGAGCTCCTCCTACAATGAGCAGTTCTTC,CSAQKASSSYNEQFF
few,TRBV15,.,TRBJ2-1,TGTGCCACCAGGACGACGAGGGGGACTTACTACAATGAGCAGTTCTTC,CATRTTRGTYYNEQFF
.,TRBV20-1,.,TRBJ2-5,TGCAGTGCTAGAGCAGGGTCTGTGGAGACCCAGTACTTC,CSARAGSVETQYF
few,TRBV29-1,TRBD1,TRBJ2-1,TGCAGCGTTCGACAGGGAGTCAATGAGCAGTTCTTC,CSVRQGVNEQFF
.,TRBV7-3,.,TRBJ1-5,TGTGCCAGCAGCTTAGAGAGGTATCAGCCCCAGCATTTT,CASSLERYQPQHF
.,TRBV29-1,.,TRBJ2-1,TGCAGCGTTGAAGATTATCCGGGGCAGTTCTTC,CSVEDYPGQFF
.,TRBV2,.,TRBJ2-3,TGTGCCAGCAGTGAGGCCAGCGCCTTCACAGATACGCAGTATTTT,CASSEASAFTDTQYF
.,TRBV5-5,.,TRBJ2-7,TGTGCCAGCAGACCAGAGACAGTATCCTACGAGCAGTACTTC,CASRPETVSYEQYF
few,TRBV12-3/TRBV12-4,.,TRBJ1-1,TGTGCCAGCACAGATCGTCGGAACACTGAAGCTTTCTTT,CASTDRRNTEAFF
.,TRBV5-1,TRBD2,TRBJ2-1,TGCGCCAGCAGCTTATGGACTAGCGGGAGCAGCTTGTACAATGAGCAGTTCTTC,CASSLWTSGSSLYNEQFF